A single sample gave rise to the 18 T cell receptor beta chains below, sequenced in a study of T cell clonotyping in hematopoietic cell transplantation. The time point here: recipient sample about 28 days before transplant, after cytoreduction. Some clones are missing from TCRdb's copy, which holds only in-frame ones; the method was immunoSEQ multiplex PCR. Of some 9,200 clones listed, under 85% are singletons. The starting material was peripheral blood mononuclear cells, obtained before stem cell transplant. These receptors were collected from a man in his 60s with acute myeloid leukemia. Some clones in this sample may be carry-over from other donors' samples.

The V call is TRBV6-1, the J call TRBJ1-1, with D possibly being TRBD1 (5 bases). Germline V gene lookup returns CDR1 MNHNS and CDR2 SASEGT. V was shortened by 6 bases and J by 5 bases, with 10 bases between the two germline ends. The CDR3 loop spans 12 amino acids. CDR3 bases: TGTGCCAGCAGCAGGGCAGGGACTGAAGCTTTCTTT. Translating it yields CASSRAGTEAFF.

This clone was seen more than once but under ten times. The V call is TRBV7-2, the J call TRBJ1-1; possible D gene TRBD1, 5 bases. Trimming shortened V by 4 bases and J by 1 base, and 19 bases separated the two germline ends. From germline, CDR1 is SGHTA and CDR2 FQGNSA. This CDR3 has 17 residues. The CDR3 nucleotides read TGTGCCAGCAGCTATCACTACGGGACGGGGAGGAACACTGAAGCTTTCTTT. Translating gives CASSYHYGTGRNTEAFF.

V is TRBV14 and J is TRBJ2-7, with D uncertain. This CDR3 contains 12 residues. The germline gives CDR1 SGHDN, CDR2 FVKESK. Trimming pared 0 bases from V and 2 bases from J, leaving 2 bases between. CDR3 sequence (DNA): TGTGCCAGCAGCCAAGAGACCTACGAGCAGTACTTC. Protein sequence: CASSQETYEQYF.

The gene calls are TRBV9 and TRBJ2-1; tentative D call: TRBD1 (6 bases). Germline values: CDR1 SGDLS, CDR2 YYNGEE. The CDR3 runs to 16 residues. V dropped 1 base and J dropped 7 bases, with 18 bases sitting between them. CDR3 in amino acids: CASSVRQGTTRNEQFF. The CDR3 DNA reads TGTGCCAGCAGCGTACGTCAGGGGACCACTCGAAATGAGCAGTTCTTC.

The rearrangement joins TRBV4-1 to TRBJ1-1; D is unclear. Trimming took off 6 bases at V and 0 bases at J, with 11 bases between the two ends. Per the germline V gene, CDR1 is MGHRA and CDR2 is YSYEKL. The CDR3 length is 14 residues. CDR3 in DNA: TGCGCCAGCAGACACCACACAATGAACACTGAAGCTTTCTTT. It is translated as CASRHHTMNTEAFF.

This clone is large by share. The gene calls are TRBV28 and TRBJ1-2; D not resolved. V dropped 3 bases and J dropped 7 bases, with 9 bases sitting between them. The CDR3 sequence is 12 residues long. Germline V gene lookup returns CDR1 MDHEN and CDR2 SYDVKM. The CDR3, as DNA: TGTGCCAGCAGTTTGGAATATAGTGGCTACACCTTC. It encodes CASSLEYSGYTF.

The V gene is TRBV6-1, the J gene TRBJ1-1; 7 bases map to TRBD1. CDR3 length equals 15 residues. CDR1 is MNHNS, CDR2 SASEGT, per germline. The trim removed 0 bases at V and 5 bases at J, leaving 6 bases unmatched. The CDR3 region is CASSEAWTGRTEAFF. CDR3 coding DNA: TGTGCCAGCAGTGAAGCATGGACAGGTCGGACTGAAGCTTTCTTT.

CDR3 residues: CASSYGTGDTGELFF. Here the CDR3 DNA reads TGTGCCAGCAGTTACGGGACAGGGGATACCGGGGAGCTGTTTTTT. V gene TRBV6-5 combines with J gene TRBJ2-2; 10 positions match TRBD1. V gave up 2 bases and J gave up 5 bases; unmatched junction bases: 2. CDR3 length: 15 amino acids. From germline, CDR1 is MNHEY and CDR2 SVGAGI.

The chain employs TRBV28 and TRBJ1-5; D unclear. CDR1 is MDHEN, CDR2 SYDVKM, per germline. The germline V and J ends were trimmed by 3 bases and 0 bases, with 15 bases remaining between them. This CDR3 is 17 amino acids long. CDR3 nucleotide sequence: TGTGCCAGCAGTTTTCCCGTCGGTCCCGGTAGCAATCAGCCCCAGCATTTT. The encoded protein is CASSFPVGPGSNQPQHF.

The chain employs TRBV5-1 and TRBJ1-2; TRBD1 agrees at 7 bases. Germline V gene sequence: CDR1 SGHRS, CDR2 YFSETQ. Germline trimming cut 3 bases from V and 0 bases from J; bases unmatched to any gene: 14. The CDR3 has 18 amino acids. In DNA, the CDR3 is TGCGCCAGCAGCTCCCCCCGGGACAGCACCTCAGCTAACTATGGCTACACCTTC. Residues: CASSSPRDSTSANYGYTF.

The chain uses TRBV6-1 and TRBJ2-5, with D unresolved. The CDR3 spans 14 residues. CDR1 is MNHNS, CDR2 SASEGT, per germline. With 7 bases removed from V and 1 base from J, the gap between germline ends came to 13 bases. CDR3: CASIPTILQETQYF. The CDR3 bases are TGTGCCAGCATCCCTACGATCCTCCAAGAGACCCAGTACTTC.

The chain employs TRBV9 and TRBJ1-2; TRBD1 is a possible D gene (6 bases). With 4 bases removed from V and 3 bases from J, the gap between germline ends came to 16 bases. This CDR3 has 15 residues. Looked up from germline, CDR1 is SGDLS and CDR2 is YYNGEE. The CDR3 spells CASSFRGVSDYGYTF. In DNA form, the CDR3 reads TGTGCCAGCAGCTTTAGGGGGGTTTCTGACTATGGCTACACCTTC.

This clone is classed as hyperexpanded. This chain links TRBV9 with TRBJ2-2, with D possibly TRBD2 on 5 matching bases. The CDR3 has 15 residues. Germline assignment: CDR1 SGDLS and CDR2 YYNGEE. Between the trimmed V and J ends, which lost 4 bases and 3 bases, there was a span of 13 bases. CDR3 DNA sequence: TGTGCCAGCAGCCCAGAGGGCGGAGACACCGGGGAGCTGTTTTTT. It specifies CASSPEGGDTGELFF. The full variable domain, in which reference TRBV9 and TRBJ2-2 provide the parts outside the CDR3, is DSGVTQTPKHLITATGQRVTLRCSPRSGDLSVYWYQQSLDQGLQFLIQYYNGEERAKGNILERFSAQQFPDLHSELNLSSLELGDSALYFCASSPEGGDTGELFFGEGSRLTVL.

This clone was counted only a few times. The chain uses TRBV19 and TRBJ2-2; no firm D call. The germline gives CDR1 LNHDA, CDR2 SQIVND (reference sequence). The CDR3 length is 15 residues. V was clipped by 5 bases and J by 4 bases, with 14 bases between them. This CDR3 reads CASSPPGGVTGELFF. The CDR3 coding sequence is TGTGCCAGTAGTCCTCCTGGCGGAGTCACCGGGGAGCTGTTTTTT.

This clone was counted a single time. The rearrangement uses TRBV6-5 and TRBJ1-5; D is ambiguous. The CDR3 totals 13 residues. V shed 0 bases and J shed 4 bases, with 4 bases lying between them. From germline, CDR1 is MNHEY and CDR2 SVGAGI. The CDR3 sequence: CASSYSQNQPQHF. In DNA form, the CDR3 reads TGTGCCAGCAGTTACTCTCAAAATCAGCCCCAGCATTTT.

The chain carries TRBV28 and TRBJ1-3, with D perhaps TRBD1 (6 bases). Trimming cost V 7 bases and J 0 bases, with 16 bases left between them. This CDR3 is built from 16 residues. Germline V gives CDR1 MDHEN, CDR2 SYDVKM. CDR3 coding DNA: TGTGCCAGCACCCCCGGACAGAGACTCTCTGGAAACACCATATATTTT. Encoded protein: CASTPGQRLSGNTIYF.

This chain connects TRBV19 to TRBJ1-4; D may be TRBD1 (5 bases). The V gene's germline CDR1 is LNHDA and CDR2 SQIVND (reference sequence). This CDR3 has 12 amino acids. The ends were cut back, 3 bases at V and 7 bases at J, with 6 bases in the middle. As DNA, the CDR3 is TGTGCCAGTAGTATCGGGGGTGAAAAACTGTTTTTT. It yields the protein CASSIGGEKLFF.

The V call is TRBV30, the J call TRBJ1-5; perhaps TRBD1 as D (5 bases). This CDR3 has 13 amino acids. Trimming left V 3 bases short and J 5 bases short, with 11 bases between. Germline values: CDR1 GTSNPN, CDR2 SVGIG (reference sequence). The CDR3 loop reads CAWRGRVDQPQHF. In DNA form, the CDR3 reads TGTGCCTGGAGGGGGCGGGTAGATCAGCCCCAGCATTTT.